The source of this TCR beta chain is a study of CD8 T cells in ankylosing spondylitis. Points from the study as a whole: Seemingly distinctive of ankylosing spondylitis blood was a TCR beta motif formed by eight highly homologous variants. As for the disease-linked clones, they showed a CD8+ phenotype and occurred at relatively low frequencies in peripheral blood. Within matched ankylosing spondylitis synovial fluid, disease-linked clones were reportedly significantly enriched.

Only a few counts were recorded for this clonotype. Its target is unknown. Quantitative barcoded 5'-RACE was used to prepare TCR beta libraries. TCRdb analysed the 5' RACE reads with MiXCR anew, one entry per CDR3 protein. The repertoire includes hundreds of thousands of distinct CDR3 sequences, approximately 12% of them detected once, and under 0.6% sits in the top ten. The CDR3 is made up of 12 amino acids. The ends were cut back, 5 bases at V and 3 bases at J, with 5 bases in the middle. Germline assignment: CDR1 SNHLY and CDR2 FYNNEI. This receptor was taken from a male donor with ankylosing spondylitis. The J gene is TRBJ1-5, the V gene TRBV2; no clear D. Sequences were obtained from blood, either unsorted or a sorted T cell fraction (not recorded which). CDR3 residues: CASSKDNQPQHF. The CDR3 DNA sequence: TGTGCCAGCAGTAAAGACAATCAGCCCCAGCATTTT.